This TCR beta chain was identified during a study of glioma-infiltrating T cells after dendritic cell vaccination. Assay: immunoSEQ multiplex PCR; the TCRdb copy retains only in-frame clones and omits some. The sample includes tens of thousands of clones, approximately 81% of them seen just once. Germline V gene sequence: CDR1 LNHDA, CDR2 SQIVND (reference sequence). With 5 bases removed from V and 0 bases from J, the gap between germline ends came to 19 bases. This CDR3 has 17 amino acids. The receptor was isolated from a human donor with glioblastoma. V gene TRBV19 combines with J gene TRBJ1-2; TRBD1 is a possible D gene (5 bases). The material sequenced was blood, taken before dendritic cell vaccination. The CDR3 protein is CASSARTRVGSNYGYTF. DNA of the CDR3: TGTGCCAGTAGTGCCCGAACCAGGGTGGGATCTAACTATGGCTACACCTTC.